This T cell receptor beta chain was identified during a study of blood T cell repertoires in COVID-19. Whole-study context: PBMCs, B-cell-depleted T cells, or T cells were the source of the cDNA or gDNA that made up the material.

The CDR3 spans 16 residues. With V trimmed by 4 bases and J by 2 bases, 7 bases remained unmatched. CDR1 is SGHNT, CDR2 YYREEE, per germline (reference sequence). Per the original data handling: Amplified reference gene primers provided the basis for estimating nucleated cell counts. Clones were sequenced by immunoSEQ multiplex PCR, and TCRdb holds only the in-frame ones, with some missing. Clone size and V and J calls were adopted from that table, with D and trimming inferred from the DNA. The repertoire consists of tens of thousands of clones, with 87% occurring once and the leading ten covering around 15%.

This sequence originates from a male donor with acute or convalescent COVID-19. The chain couples TRBV5-4 to TRBJ2-2, with 8 bases that match TRBD2. The sample was peripheral blood. The CDR3 protein is CASSPGGGPNTGELFF. Written as DNA, the CDR3 is TGTGCCAGCAGCCCGGGGGGGGGCCCCAACACCGGGGAGCTGTTTTTT.